This T cell receptor beta chain was obtained from a study of cytomegalovirus exposure and HLA in healthy donors. 13 Jbeta primers and 60 Vbeta primers were used for the PCR. The table came from immunoSEQ multiplex PCR; TCRdb's copy has only in-frame clones and leaves some out. The table lists roughly 170,000 clones, approximately 80% of them singletons. Study-wide points: An analysis that came later showed most CMV-associated TCR beta chains appearing HLA-restricted.

The CDR3 is 15 residues long. Germline V gene sequence: CDR1 MNHNS, CDR2 SASEGT. The trim removed 2 bases at V and 1 base at J, leaving 4 bases unmatched. A note on this clone: Antigen: not known.

The rearrangement uses TRBV6-1 and TRBJ1-1; 7 bases line up with TRBD1. The sequence came from a woman younger than 35 in good health and CMV-seronegative. Sequenced: PBMCs. The CDR3 region is CASSEQGEKNTEAFF. The CDR3 DNA reads as TGTGCCAGCAGTGAACAGGGGGAGAAGAACACTGAAGCTTTCTTT.